This T cell receptor beta chain was recorded in a study of vaccination effects on CD4 cells after COVID-19. A remark on this clone: The antigen remains unidentified.

Produced via immunoSEQ multiplex PCR; TCRdb's table is partial and in-frame only. Here the sample spans tens of thousands of clones, about three quarters being singletons. Expansion of antigen-specific CD4+ T cells with viral peptide pools was carried out by the ViraFEST assay before sequencing. Isolating CD4+ T cells followed approximately 9 days of culture. No vaccinee had earlier SARS-CoV-2 infection, and nucleocapsid antibodies were negative. The authors replaced half the medium with IL-2 medium on days 3 and 7. V gave up 4 bases and J gave up 7 bases; unmatched junction bases: 8. The CDR3 totals 14 residues. Germline V lookup: CDR1 SGHNT, CDR2 YYREEE (reference sequence).

Sequenced material: CD4+ T cells from PBMCs cultured with SARS-CoV-2 spike peptides, taken before COVID-19 vaccination. This rearrangement joins TRBV5-4 to TRBJ1-1; 9 bases map to TRBD1. The TCR comes from a human donor who received a COVID-19 vaccine. The CDR3 nucleotides read TGTGCCAGCAGCCATCCACAGGGGGCGATTGAAGCTTTCTTT. It specifies CASSHPQGAIEAFF.